The entry that follows covers one TCR beta chain sequence. The data derive from a study of blood T cell repertoires in COVID-19. The wider study: Italy, Spain and the United States were the sources of the convalescent and acute COVID-19 samples. Sources were T cells, B-cell-depleted T cells, or PBMCs; the material itself was cDNA or gDNA.

The CDR3 extends over 15 amino acids. After removal of 8 bases from V and 4 bases from J, the junction contained 8 bases not matched to a gene. Germline V lookup: CDR1 SGHVS, CDR2 FQNEAQ. Using immunoSEQ multiplex PCR, the repertoire was profiled, and TCRdb retains in-frame clones only, with some absent. The sample consists of under 140,000 clones, over 75% of them appearing once. Sequences were obtained from peripheral blood. The TCR originated in an elderly woman with active or convalescent COVID-19. The rearrangement joins TRBV7-8 to TRBJ2-7, with TRBD2 identical over 13 bases. The DNA for the CDR3 is TGTGCCAGCGGGGGACTAGCGGGAAAAAGATACGAGCAGTACTTC. Protein: CASGGLAGKRYEQYF. Combining the CDR3 with reference TRBV7-8 and TRBJ2-7 gives the whole variable domain GAGVSQSPRYKVAKRGQDVALRCDPISGHVSLFWYQQALGQGPEFLTYFQNEAQLDKSGLPSDRFFAERPEGSVSTLKIQRTQQEDSAVYLCASGGLAGKRYEQYFGPGTRLTVT.